This T cell receptor (beta chain) was obtained from a study of vaccination effects on CD4 cells after COVID-19 (dated by TCRdb to 2022 to 2024). For the wider study: Each participant got two doses of an mRNA SARS-CoV-2 vaccine, either BNT162b2 or mRNA-1273. The Oncomine TCR Beta short-read assay on an Illumina iSeq 100 was used to sequence cultures from other donors in the study. Altogether, around ten COVID-19 convalescent patients and 4 SARS-CoV-2-naive healthy vaccine recipients made up the full study. SARS-CoV-2 spike-specific CD4+ TCR repertoires were compared before and after mRNA vaccination in COVID-19 convalescent patients and in infection-naive vaccine recipients.

In the ViraFEST assay, PBMC were stimulated with viral peptide pools, and antigen-specific CD4+ T cell clonotypes were then identified by expansion using TCR sequencing. After 10 days of culture, CD4+ T cells were isolated with the EasySep CD4+ T cell isolation kit. None of the healthy vaccine recipients had a prior SARS-CoV-2 infection, which was confirmed by nucleocapsid antibody tests that came back negative both before and after vaccination. Around 2.1 million PBMC per well were cultured with approximately 10 ug/ml peptides in IMDM containing 5% human AB serum, approximately 10 IU/ml IL-2 and gentamicin. Half of the culture medium was replaced with fresh IL-2-containing medium on days 3 and 7. Unless otherwise noted, each peptide stimulation condition was cultured in triplicate wells. Using Ficoll-Paque Plus gradient centrifugation, PBMC were separated from whole blood and then either used fresh or cryopreserved at -140C. Overlapping peptide pools spanned the spike proteins of SARS-CoV-2 and the common cold coronaviruses HCoV-NL63, HCoV-OC43 and HCoV-229E. The QIAamp micro DNA kit was used to extract genomic DNA from the cultured CD4+ T cells.

The library was produced with the immunoSEQ multiplex PCR assay. TCR beta CDR3 sequencing was performed on DNA from the cultured, isolated CD4+ T cells. The authors' analysis ran thus. The analysis removed non-productive TCR sequences, trimmed reads to the CDR3 region, and retained only CDR3s that were 7 or more amino acids long. Antigen-specific clonotypes were identified with the MANAFEST web app by comparing expansion in peptide wells against reference cultures. For clones to be considered positive, expansion at FDR<0.05 versus reference and all other wells, an odds ratio above 5, and a frequency above 0.1% in two replicate wells were required. A clonotype was defined as cross-reactive if the clonotype was significantly expanded both in SARS-CoV-2 spike wells and in at least one common cold coronavirus spike condition. Using the stringdist R package, CDR3 similarity was measured by Levenshtein distance, and unrooted trees were constructed with ape in R 3.6.1. TCRdb re-hosts the immuneACCESS table, in-frame sequences only. Its copies lack some clones; in the studies checked, an unresolved V gene accounts for under half of them, and the cause for the rest is not known. The V and J calls and the clone size are those of that table, but D and trimming were determined from the DNA. In all, the sample holds under 80,000 clones, and roughly 74% of those were seen once. The top ten constitute approximately 2% of the sample.

This clone was found a few times. Its antigen has not been determined. No base qualities exist here, and no much larger clone lies one base off it. The cysteine opens and the phenylalanine closes a CDR3 of 16 amino acids. The entry retains the CDR3 DNA only, 48 bases that are in frame from base 1. V and J lose 1 base and 0 bases, and a span of 11 bases separates them. CDR1 and CDR2 (SGHRS, YFSETQ) derive from the germline V gene. What the authors observed across the whole study: Both infection-induced and vaccine-induced clones contracted markedly at late post-vaccination timepoints, which is consistent with waning T cell responses. Limitations of the study were the small number of convalescent patients and the absence of early post-infection timepoints. Among healthy vaccine recipients, nearly all vaccine-induced clones were SARS-CoV-2 mono-reactive, and only 1 of 255 was cross-reactive with common cold coronaviruses.

The rearrangement combines TRBV5-1 with TRBJ1-3; the D gene is perhaps TRBD1, from 5 matching bases. The sequenced sample was CD4+ T cells from PBMCs cultured with HCoV-229E spike peptides, obtained before COVID-19 vaccination. Read against the paper, the sample's cell subset or site label means: HCoV-229E spike overlapping peptide pool stimulation. The sequence came from a human donor who received a COVID-19 vaccine. The CDR3 protein sequence reads: CASSLYAGSSGNTIYF. The bases read TGCGCCAGCAGCTTGTACGCAGGGAGCTCTGGAAACACCATATATTTT. When the CDR3 is completed using the reference TRBV5-1 and TRBJ1-3 genes on either side, the full variable domain is KAGVTQTPRYLIKTRGQQVTLSCSPISGHRSVSWYQQTPGQGLQFLFEYFSETQRNKGNFPGRFSGRQFSNSRSEMNVSTLELGDSALYLCASSLYAGSSGNTIYFGEGSWLTVV.